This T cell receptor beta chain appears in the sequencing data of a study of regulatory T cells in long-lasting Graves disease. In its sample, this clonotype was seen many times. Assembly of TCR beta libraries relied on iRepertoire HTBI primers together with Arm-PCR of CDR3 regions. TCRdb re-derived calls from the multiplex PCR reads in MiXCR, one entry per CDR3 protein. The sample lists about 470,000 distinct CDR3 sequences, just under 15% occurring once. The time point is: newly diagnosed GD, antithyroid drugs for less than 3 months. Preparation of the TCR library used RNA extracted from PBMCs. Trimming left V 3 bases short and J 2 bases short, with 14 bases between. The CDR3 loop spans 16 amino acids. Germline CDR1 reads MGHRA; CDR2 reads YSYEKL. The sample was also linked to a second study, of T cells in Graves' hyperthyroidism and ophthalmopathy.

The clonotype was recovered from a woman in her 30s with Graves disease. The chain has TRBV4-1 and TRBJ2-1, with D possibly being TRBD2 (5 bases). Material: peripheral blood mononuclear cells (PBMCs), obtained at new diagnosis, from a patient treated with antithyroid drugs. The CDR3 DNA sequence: TGCGCCAGCAGCCAGAAAGCGGCAGCAACCTACAATGAGCAGTTCTTC. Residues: CASSQKAAATYNEQFF.